This T cell receptor (beta chain) was sequenced in a study of beta chain features in type 1 diabetes. By way of CD45RO/CCR7/CD25/CD127/CD95/CD27, the CD4+ regulatory, stem cell-like memory, central memory and naive cells were sorted. Expressed TCRB transcripts were sequenced, since all the RNA that had been isolated was reverse transcribed. Sequencing used immunoSEQ multiplex PCR; TCRdb keeps in-frame clones, though not all of them. The table includes 310,000 or so clones, approximately 11% detected once. This clone was detected only a few times. Its antigen is not known. Study-wide points: A possible short-template PCR bias applies equally to patients and controls.

Looked up from germline, CDR1 is SGHVS and CDR2 is FQNEAQ. Trimming removed 4 bases at V and 15 bases at J, with 19 bases between. The CDR3 sequence is 13 residues long. This receptor was obtained from a woman between 25 and 40 years old in good health. Sequencing was performed on naive CD4+ T cells from blood. This chain uses TRBV7-8 with TRBJ2-1; tentative D call: TRBD2 (5 bases). CDR3 sequence: CASSYLEASSGFF. The CDR3 DNA reads as TGTGCCAGCAGCTACCTTGAGGCTAGCAGCGGGTTCTTC.